This T cell receptor beta chain was profiled in a study of shared clonotypes between healthy human individuals. The data were produced by immunoSEQ multiplex PCR, yet TCRdb's version contains in-frame clones alone and is incomplete. The sample gives over a million clones, approximately 96% of which show up once; over 1% is in the top ten. Germline values: CDR1 SGHRS, CDR2 YFSETQ. The CDR3 covers 17 residues. V dropped 6 bases and J dropped 5; count of bases not matched to a gene: 9. The chain employs TRBV5-1 and TRBJ2-2; 14 bases are shared with TRBD2. The receptor's source is a young man in good health. The sequenced sample consisted of naive CD4+ T cells sorted from blood. Subset of the sample: CD45RA+ positively selected. The CDR3 DNA sequence: TGCGCCAGCAACTCGGGACTAGCGGGAGTGGGAACCGGGGAGCTGTTTTTT. As protein: CASNSGLAGVGTGELFF.